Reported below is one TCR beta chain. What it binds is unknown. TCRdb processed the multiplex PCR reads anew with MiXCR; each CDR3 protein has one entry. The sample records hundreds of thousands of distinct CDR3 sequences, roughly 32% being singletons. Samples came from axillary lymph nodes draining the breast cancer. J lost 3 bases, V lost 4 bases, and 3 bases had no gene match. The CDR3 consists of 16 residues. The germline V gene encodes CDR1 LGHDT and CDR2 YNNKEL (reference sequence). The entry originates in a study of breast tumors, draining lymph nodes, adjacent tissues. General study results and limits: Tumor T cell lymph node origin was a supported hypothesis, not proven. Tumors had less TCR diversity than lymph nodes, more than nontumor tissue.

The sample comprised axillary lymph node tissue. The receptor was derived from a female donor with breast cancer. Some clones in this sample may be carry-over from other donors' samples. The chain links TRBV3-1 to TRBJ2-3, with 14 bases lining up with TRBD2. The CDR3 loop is CASSLRTSGGTDTQYF. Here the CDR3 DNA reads TGTGCCAGCAGCCTCCGGACTAGCGGGGGGACAGATACGCAGTATTTT.